A selection of T cell receptor beta chains follows, all from one sample in a study of cytomegalovirus exposure and HLA in healthy donors. Using immunoSEQ multiplex PCR, the repertoire was profiled, and TCRdb retains in-frame clones only, with some absent. The table has some 76,000 clones, around 85% seen once. Sequenced input: PBMCs. The receptors shown here come from a woman between 45 and 60 years old in good health and CMV-seronegative. Each CDR3 is given with its conserved first and last residue. D genes are given only for firm matches. Size tells how often a clone was seen (once, few, many) or the class of an expanded clone, and some rows leave it out.

abundance	d_gene	v_gene	j_gene	len	CDR3nt	CDR3aa
-	TRBD1	TRBV5-1	TRBJ2-5	15	TGCGCCAGCAGGAGTAGGGACAGGCTCCAAGAGACCCAGTACTTC	CASRSRDRLQETQYF
-	TRBD2	TRBV5-4	TRBJ2-3	15	TGTGCCAGCAGCTTGGTAGGACTAGATAACCCCCCGCAGTATTTT	CASSLVGLDNPPQYF
-	TRBD1	TRBV19	TRBJ1-1	15	TGTGCCAGTAGTCCTCGGACAGGGGGGAACACTGAAGCTTTCTTT	CASSPRTGGNTEAFF
-	TRBD2	TRBV7-2	TRBJ2-1	16	TGTGCCAGCAGCTTAGGTAGCACTAGCGGGTGGATAGGGCAGTTCTTC	CASSLGSTSGWIGQFF
-	-	TRBV6-1	TRBJ2-1	16	TGTGCCAGCAGTGAAGGAAAACTAGCCTTCGGCAATGAGCAGTTCTTC	CASSEGKLAFGNEQFF
-	TRBD1	TRBV28	TRBJ1-1	15	TGTGCCAGCAGTCCCCCCGGACAGGGGAGCACTGAAGCTTTCTTT	CASSPPGQGSTEAFF
few	-	TRBV7-6	TRBJ2-7	12	TGTGCCAGCAGCTCCTTAGCTGACGAGCAGTACTTC	CASSSLADEQYF
-	TRBD1	TRBV30	TRBJ1-1	15	TGTGCCTGGATGTTGGGACAGGGAAGAATTACTGAAGCTTTCTTT	CAWMLGQGRITEAFF
few	-	TRBV11-2	TRBJ2-2	14	TGTGCCAGCAGCTTAAGACTAGGCACCGGGGAGCTGTTTTTT	CASSLRLGTGELFF
-	-	TRBV7-9	TRBJ2-6	14	TGTGCCAGCAGTTCTAATTCTGGGGCCAACGTCCTGACTTTC	CASSSNSGANVLTF
-	-	TRBV2	TRBJ2-5	13	TGTGCCAGCAGTCGGGGGAACCAAGAGACCCAGTACTTC	CASSRGNQETQYF
-	-	TRBV9	TRBJ2-3	17	TGTGCCAGCAGCGTAGCGTCGGGCGGGGTCAGCACAGATACGCAGTATTTT	CASSVASGGVSTDTQYF
few	TRBD1	TRBV7-3	TRBJ2-3	16	TGTGCCAGCAGCTGGGACAGGGCGATGGGCACAGATACGCAGTATTTT	CASSWDRAMGTDTQYF
-	-	TRBV15	TRBJ1-5	14	TGTGCCACCAGCAGAGACCGCGGTAAAGAGCCCCAGCATTTT	CATSRDRGKEPQHF
-	-	TRBV29-1	TRBJ1-2	15	TGCAGCGTTGGACAGCCGGGTGGACCCTTCTATGGCTACACCTTC	CSVGQPGGPFYGYTF
-	-	TRBV4-3	TRBJ1-2	19	TGCGCCAGCAGCCAAACACAGGATAAACATAGCCCATTTAACTATGGCTACACCTTC	CASSQTQDKHSPFNYGYTF
-	-	TRBV4-2	TRBJ1-1	14	TGTGCCAGCAGCCAACCCACAGGGCAGACTGAAGCTTTCTTT	CASSQPTGQTEAFF
once	-	TRBV19	TRBJ1-5	18	TGTGCCAGTAGTATAGATGAGACAGGACTGGGTGGCAATCAGCCCCAGCATTTT	CASSIDETGLGGNQPQHF
few	TRBD2	TRBV6-5	TRBJ2-1	14	TGTGCCAGCAGGAGAGCGGGAGGCCCGGGTGAGCAGTTCTTC	CASRRAGGPGEQFF
-	-	TRBV10-2	TRBJ2-7	18	TGCGCCAGCAGTGATTCGAGCCCGGACTCAATAGGCTCCTACGAGCAGTACTTC	CASSDSSPDSIGSYEQYF
-	-	TRBV27	TRBJ2-3	14	TGTGCCAGCAGTTCATGGGGGGAGGCAGATACGCAGTATTTT	CASSSWGEADTQYF
-	TRBD1	TRBV19	TRBJ1-1	15	TGTGCCAGTAGTGATTTACAGGGGGCCTACACTGAAGCTTTCTTT	CASSDLQGAYTEAFF
few	TRBD1	TRBV7-7	TRBJ2-7	14	TGTGCTAGCAGCTTAGGGACAGGGCTATCCGAGCAGTACTTC	CASSLGTGLSEQYF
-	-	TRBV2	TRBJ1-2	13	TGTGCCAGCAGCGATGGGGGGGGCTATGGCTACACCTTC	CASSDGGGYGYTF
-	-	TRBV18	TRBJ2-3	14	TGTGCCAGCTCACCACCGGTAGCATCAGATACGCAGTATTTT	CASSPPVASDTQYF
-	-	TRBV10-2	TRBJ2-7	14	TGCGCCAGCAGTGAGCGGACATCCTCCTACGAGCAGTACTTC	CASSERTSSYEQYF
-	TRBD2	TRBV7-2	TRBJ2-7	15	TGTGCCAGCAGCTTAGAGGGGAGGGCCTCCTACGAGCAGTACTTC	CASSLEGRASYEQYF
-	TRBD1	TRBV10-1	TRBJ2-7	13	TGCGCCAGCAGTGAGGAGACAGGGGACGAGCAGTACTTC	CASSEETGDEQYF
-	-	TRBV6-5	TRBJ1-5	14	TGTGCCAGCAGTGCAGGGTTTAGCAATCAGCCCCAGCATTTT	CASSAGFSNQPQHF
-	TRBD1	TRBV28	TRBJ1-2	16	TGTGCCAGCAGTTTAGGGGACAGGGGGCGTCCCTATGGCTACACCTTC	CASSLGDRGRPYGYTF
-	-	TRBV15	TRBJ1-6	16	TGTGCCACCAGCAGAGATAAGGTCCCGGCAGGATCACCCCTCCACTTT	CATSRDKVPAGSPLHF
-	TRBD2	TRBV7-2	TRBJ2-1	15	TGTGCCAGCAGCTTAGTGCGACTAGCGGGAGGCGTACCGTTCTTC	CASSLVRLAGGVPFF
-	TRBD2	TRBV15	TRBJ2-2	17	TGTGCCACCAGCTACCGCCCAGGACTAGCGGAGGCCGGGGAGCTGTTTTTT	CATSYRPGLAEAGELFF
-	-	TRBV6-1	TRBJ1-5	15	TGTGCCAGCAGTGAAGTGGGTGGGGCCGCTCAGCCCCAGCATTTT	CASSEVGGAAQPQHF
-	-	TRBV4-1	TRBJ2-3	17	TGCGCCAGCAGCCAAGATCAAACGGGGGTTAGCACAGATACGCAGTATTTT	CASSQDQTGVSTDTQYF
-	-	TRBV5-1	TRBJ1-3	15	TGCGCCAGCATTGACAGTGCCCTCTCTGGAAACACCATATATTTT	CASIDSALSGNTIYF
medium-sized	-	TRBV6-1	TRBJ2-1	15	TGTGCCAGCAGCGGGGACTCAGGCTCCTACAATGAGCAGTTCTTC	CASSGDSGSYNEQFF
few	TRBD1	TRBV2	TRBJ1-3	15	TGTGCCAGCAGAGGGGAGACAGGGGGGACAAACACCATATATTTT	CASRGETGGTNTIYF
-	TRBD2	TRBV5-1	TRBJ2-7	15	TGCGCCAGCAGCTTGATGGCGGGAGGGCTCCACGAGCAGTACTTC	CASSLMAGGLHEQYF
-	TRBD1	TRBV7-9	TRBJ2-1	15	TGTGCCAGCAGTAGACAGGGTTCGTCCTACAATGAGCAGTTCTTC	CASSRQGSSYNEQFF
-	TRBD1	TRBV5-1	TRBJ1-2	14	TGCGCCAGCAGCGAAGACAGGGAGGCCTATGGCTACACCTTC	CASSEDREAYGYTF
-	-	TRBV28	TRBJ1-1	14	TGTGCCAGCAGTTTGCACGGGATGAACACTGAAGCTTTCTTT	CASSLHGMNTEAFF
-	TRBD2	TRBV4-1	TRBJ2-3	19	TGCGCCAGCAGCCCCACCCCCTTTAGCGGGAGGGCCGCCACAGATACGCAGTATTTT	CASSPTPFSGRAATDTQYF
few	TRBD2	TRBV11-2	TRBJ2-7	17	TGTGCCAGCAGCTTAGTTTTCGGGCTAGCGGGAGACCACGAGCAGTACTTC	CASSLVFGLAGDHEQYF
-	TRBD2	TRBV13	TRBJ2-1	16	TGTGCCAGCAGCTTACCCGGACTAGCGGGGAACAATGAGCAGTTCTTC	CASSLPGLAGNNEQFF
-	TRBD1	TRBV13	TRBJ1-2	14	TGTGCCAGCAGCTCCCGGACAGGGCCGCATGGCTACACCTTC	CASSSRTGPHGYTF
-	TRBD1	TRBV15	TRBJ2-7	15	TGTGCCACCAGCAGAGATAACAGGGGGCTCTACGAGCAGTACTTC	CATSRDNRGLYEQYF
-	-	TRBV5-1	TRBJ1-1	13	TGCGCCAGTAACAACGCTGGGGCCACTGAAGCTTTCTTT	CASNNAGATEAFF